These 21 T cell receptor beta chains originate from one sample sequenced in a study of T cell repertoires in cytomegalovirus infection. The antigens of these receptors remain unknown. TCRdb re-called the reads through MiXCR, storing one row per CDR3 protein. The sample carries 300,000 or so distinct CDR3 sequences, 20% to 25% recorded once. Sequencing was performed on cultured PBMCs, taken from culture after CMV antigen stimulation. The source is a human donor in good health (CMV status not recorded). Some clones in this sample may be carry-over from other donors' samples.

This clonotype was detected only a few times. This chain links TRBV11-2 with TRBJ1-1; 9 bases agree with TRBD1. The V gene end was trimmed by 4 bases and the J gene end by 6 bases; junction bases not matched to a gene: 6. This CDR3 is built from 14 residues. Germline CDR1 SGHAT, CDR2 FQNNGV. CDR3 amino acids: CASSSGQGISEAFF. Here the CDR3 DNA reads TGTGCCAGCAGCTCGGGACAGGGAATCTCTGAAGCTTTCTTT.

The chain joins TRBV27 to TRBJ1-5, with D possibly TRBD1 on 5 matching bases. Trimming took off 2 bases at V and 8 bases at J, with 10 bases between the two ends. CDR3 size: 13 residues. Germline CDR1 reads MNHEY; CDR2 reads SMNVEV (reference sequence). The CDR3 DNA sequence: TGTGCCAGCAGTTTACAGGGAAATAAGCCCCAGCATTTT. This sequence encodes CASSLQGNKPQHF.

This sequence joins TRBV28 and TRBJ1-6; maybe TRBD1 (5 bases). Germline CDR1 reads MDHEN; CDR2 reads SYDVKM. V lost 7 bases, J lost 10 bases, and 11 bases lay in between. The CDR3 runs 12 residues. CDR3 nucleotide sequence: TGTGCCAGCAATGGGGGTGGATCACCCCTCCACTTT. This translates into CASNGGGSPLHF.

This clonotype was recorded a few times. CDR3 loop: CASSRQGPRETQYF. In DNA, the CDR3 is TGTGCCAGCAGCCGTCAGGGCCCGCGAGAGACCCAGTACTTC. The V and J genes are TRBV7-9 and TRBJ2-5, with a weak D call TRBD1 (5 bases). Trimming pared 5 bases from V and 4 bases from J, leaving 14 bases between. The germline CDR1 and CDR2 sequences are SEHNR and FQNEAQ (reference sequence). The CDR3 consists of 14 residues.

The J gene is TRBJ1-5, the V gene TRBV2; 10 bases line up with TRBD1. V was pared by 6 bases and J by 5 bases, with 4 bases of the junction left unmatched. CDR1 SNHLY and CDR2 FYNNEI come from the germline V gene. This CDR3 comprises 14 residues. In DNA form, the CDR3 reads TGTGCCAGCAGGGCGGGACAGGGGTATCAGCCCCAGCATTTT. Its translation: CASRAGQGYQPQHF.

This clonotype was seen a handful of times. The chain joins TRBV6-1 to TRBJ2-4; D may be TRBD1 (6 bases). CDR3 length: 13 residues. V dropped 6 bases and J dropped 8 bases, with 14 bases sitting between them. Germline-derived CDR1 and CDR2 are MNHNS and SASEGT. The DNA of the CDR3 is TGTGCCAGCAGACAGGGCGCTAGTGACATTCAGTACTTC. This encodes CASRQGASDIQYF.

This clonotype was observed a few times. The rearrangement joins TRBV6-2 or TRBV6-3 to TRBJ2-7; a weak D match, TRBD1 (6 bases). Trimming took 2 bases from V and 2 from J, leaving 10 bases between them. The CDR3 contains 14 residues. Germline V gene sequence: CDR1 MNHEY, CDR2 SVGEGT. As DNA, the CDR3 is TGTGCCAGCAGTTACCCGGACAGTACCTACGAGCAGTACGTC. Residues: CASSYPDSTYEQYV.

The rearrangement joins TRBV7-2 to TRBJ2-7, with a weak D call TRBD2 (7 bases). This CDR3 is built from 15 residues. Germline V gene data show CDR1 as SGHTA and CDR2 as FQGNSA. Trimming took 3 bases from V and 1 from J, leaving 13 bases between them. The CDR3 here is CASSFGGGLSYEQYF. The CDR3, as DNA: TGTGCCAGCAGCTTTGGCGGGGGCCTATCCTACGAGCAGTACTTC.

Only a few counts were recorded for this clonotype. The genes are TRBV10-3 and TRBJ1-2, with 10 bases lining up with TRBD1. The V gene's germline CDR1 is ENHRY and CDR2 SYGVKD. This CDR3 region has 16 residues. Trimming took 7 bases from V and 2 from J; bases not matched to a gene: 10. CDR3 amino acids: CAITNPGTGANYGYTF. CDR3 nucleotides: TGTGCCATCACGAACCCCGGGACAGGGGCGAACTATGGCTACACCTTC.

This clonotype has only a few counts. This sequence joins TRBV29-1 and TRBJ2-5; the D call may be TRBD1 or TRBD2 (5 bases each). V lost 6 bases to trimming and J lost 0 bases, with 14 bases between them. The CDR3 totals 14 residues. Germline CDR1 reads SQVTM; CDR2 reads ANQGSEA. CDR3: CSVNRRDHQETQYF. CDR3 DNA sequence: TGCAGCGTAAACCGCCGGGACCACCAAGAGACCCAGTACTTC.

This clonotype has a count of ten or more. The V gene is TRBV7-2, the J gene TRBJ1-2; D is perhaps TRBD1 (6 bases). The CDR3 covers 15 residues. V was trimmed by 4 bases and J by 5 bases, leaving 17 bases between them. Germline V gene lookup returns CDR1 SGHTA and CDR2 FQGNSA. For the CDR3, the DNA is TGTGCCAGCAGCTATTCCGGACAGCCCTCTTATGGCTACACCTTC. This gives the protein CASSYSGQPSYGYTF.

The chain employs TRBV5-1 and TRBJ2-1; 11 nucleotides agree with TRBD2. This CDR3 region has 15 residues. Germline V gives CDR1 SGHRS, CDR2 YFSETQ. V lost 4 bases and J lost 5; bases outside the gene matches: 5. The DNA of the CDR3 is TGCGCCAGCAGCGAGGGGACTAGCGGCCACAATGAGCAGTTCTTC. It specifies CASSEGTSGHNEQFF.

This clonotype showed up just a few times. The chain couples TRBV7-8 to TRBJ2-1; 11 bases match TRBD2. The CDR3 spans 15 residues. V lost 5 bases to trimming and J lost 5 bases; unmatched junction nucleotides: 5. Germline CDR1 and CDR2: SGHVS and FQNEAQ. The CDR3 coding sequence is TGTGCCAGCAGCCTTACTAGCGGGAGCAACAATGAGCAGTTCTTC. Translated, it gives CASSLTSGSNNEQFF.

This clonotype was detected only a few times. The chain employs TRBV20-1 and TRBJ2-5; 10 nucleotides agree with TRBD2. The CDR3 has 16 amino acids. Germline V CDR1 and CDR2: DFQATT, SNEGSKA (reference sequence). Trimming at V came to 1 base and at J to 5 bases, leaving 10 bases not matched to a gene. In DNA, the CDR3 is TGCAGTGCTAGAGGGGCTAGCGGGAGCTTCAGGGAGACCCAGTACTTC. This codes for CSARGASGSFRETQYF.

The chain uses TRBV9 and TRBJ2-7; the D gene is possibly TRBD1 (6 bases). This CDR3 has 13 amino acids. Germline loops: CDR1 SGDLS, CDR2 YYNGEE. V dropped 0 bases and J dropped 6 bases, with 10 bases sitting between them. The CDR3 DNA is TGTGCCAGCAGCGTAGAACAGGGTGGCGAGCAGTACTTC. Encoded protein: CASSVEQGGEQYF.

The chain employs TRBV4-3 and TRBJ1-3; D gene ambiguous. This CDR3 has 17 residues. Germline CDR1 reads LGHNA; CDR2 reads YSLEER. V was shortened by 0 bases and J by 0 bases, with 12 bases between the two germline ends. The CDR3: CASSQESISSSGNTIYF. CDR3 nucleotides: TGCGCCAGCAGCCAAGAATCTATCTCGAGCTCTGGAAACACCATATATTTT.

The rearrangement uses TRBV19 and TRBJ1-2; TRBD1 matches 7 bases. This CDR3 has 16 residues. From germline, CDR1 is LNHDA and CDR2 SQIVND (reference sequence). J lost 2 bases, V lost 8 bases, and 14 bases had no gene match. The CDR3, as DNA: TGTGCCAGTGCCCCGAGGGACAGAAGGCCGAACTATGGCTACACCTTC. Its protein is CASAPRDRRPNYGYTF.

On this clonotype: Being one base from a much bigger clone, this may be a read error. V usage is TRBV7-2 and J usage is TRBJ1-3; possibly TRBD1 for D (5 bases). The V gene's germline CDR1 is SGHTA and CDR2 FQGNSA. The CDR3 is made up of 11 amino acids. This chain's CDR3 is CASSEGPTICF. The CDR3 region has the DNA TGTGCCAGCAGCGAGGGGCCCACCATATGTTTT. The entire variable domain, with the rest obtained from reference TRBV7-2 and TRBJ1-3, is as follows: GAGVSQSPSNKVTEKGKDVELRCDPISGHTALYWYRQSLGQGLEFLIYFQGNSAPDKSGLPSDRFSAERTGGSVSTLTIQRTQQEDSAVYLCASSEGPTICFGEGSWLTVV.

The table lists this clonotype with a few counts. The rearrangement joins TRBV19 to TRBJ2-6; unclear D gene. The germline V and J ends were trimmed by 1 base and 0 bases, with 7 bases remaining between them. The CDR3 runs 16 residues. Germline values: CDR1 LNHDA, CDR2 SQIVND (reference sequence). The CDR3 DNA follows: TGTGCCAGTAGTATAGGGACCGTCTCTGGGGCCAACGTCCTGACTTTC. It specifies CASSIGTVSGANVLTF.

The rearrangement uses TRBV4-3 and TRBJ2-3; 12 bases fit TRBD2. V was pared by 0 bases and J by 5 bases, with 6 bases of the junction left unmatched. In germline, CDR1 is LGHNA, CDR2 YSLEER. This CDR3 is built from 17 residues. DNA of the CDR3: TGCGCCAGCAGCCAAGAAGGGGCTAGCGGGAGGGTAGATACGCAGTATTTT. It yields the protein CASSQEGASGRVDTQYF.

This sequence joins TRBV2 and TRBJ2-1, with D uncertain. Trimming pared 8 bases from V and 8 bases from J, leaving 10 bases between. The CDR3 is made up of 11 amino acids. The germline V gene encodes CDR1 SNHLY and CDR2 FYNNEI. The CDR3 DNA reads TGTGCCAGCGGGTTGTGGGATGAGCAGTTCTTC. It codes for CASGLWDEQFF.